The rows below give T cell receptor beta chains drawn from one sample of a study of control samples from healthy donors and cancer patients. Libraries were prepared by immunoSEQ multiplex PCR; TCRdb keeps only in-frame clonotypes and omits some of them. This table lists about 210,000 clones. The sequenced sample was blood. The source is a woman aged 30 to 39 in good health. Each CDR3 is given with its conserved first and last residue. The D gene is left open where the match is weak.

V,D,J,length,DNA,CDR3
TRBV12-5,-,TRBJ1-5,13,TGTGCTAGTGGTTGGGACGACAATCAGCCCCAGCATTTT,CASGWDDNQPQHF
TRBV19,-,TRBJ1-2,13,TGTGCCAGTAGACCCGGGACATCCCTGGGCTACACCTTC,CASRPGTSLGYTF
TRBV15,TRBD1,TRBJ1-2,13,TGTGCCACCAGCACCGACAGGGTGTATGGCTACACCTTC,CATSTDRVYGYTF
TRBV5-1,-,TRBJ2-6,15,TGCGCCAGCAGCATTAGTCTCTCTGGGGCCAACGTCCTGACTTTC,CASSISLSGANVLTF
TRBV18,TRBD1,TRBJ2-3,15,TGTGCCAGCTCACCGAATCCGACAGGGACAGATACGCAGTATTTT,CASSPNPTGTDTQYF
TRBV7-3,-,TRBJ2-2,18,TGTGCCAGCAGCTTGCGTCGACTGCGAGGGGCGAACACCGGGGAGCTGTTTTTT,CASSLRRLRGANTGELFF
TRBV7-2,TRBD1,TRBJ1-1,13,TGTGCCAGCAGCTTCGGACAGGGAAGCGGGGCTTTCTTT,CASSFGQGSGAFF
TRBV7-2,-,TRBJ1-5,14,TGTGCCAGCAGCTTAGGCCAGGAGAATCAGCCCCAGCATTTT,CASSLGQENQPQHF
TRBV6-5,-,TRBJ1-1,13,TGTGCCAGCAGTCCCTTCTGGTACACTGAAGCTTTCTTT,CASSPFWYTEAFF
TRBV28,-,TRBJ1-4,15,TGTGCCAGCAGTGGTATAGGGGCAACTAATGAAAAACTGTTTTTT,CASSGIGATNEKLFF